This TCR beta chain is from a study of T cell responses to AZD1222 COVID-19 vaccine. This table comes from immunoSEQ multiplex PCR, and its TCRdb copy is limited to in-frame clones, with some not included. The profile shows some 110,000 clones, about 80% of them singletons. Study-wide results and caveats: Spike-specific TCR breadth and depth grew following two AZD1222 doses.

In regard to this clone: The antigen is unknown.

The CDR3 is 16 residues long. Trimming took 5 bases from V and 5 from J; bases not matched to a gene: 8. The germline V gene encodes CDR1 SGHTA and CDR2 FQGTGA. The chain employs TRBV7-3 and TRBJ2-1, with 11 bases fitting TRBD2. This receptor was obtained from an adult in good health. The sequenced sample was peripheral blood, obtained on day 0 of AZD1222 vaccination. Written as DNA, the CDR3 is TGTGCCAGCAGCATTAGCGGGGGGGCCTCGCACAATGAGCAGTTCTTC. Amino acids: CASSISGGASHNEQFF.